This TCR beta chain came from a study of Siglec-9 on CD8 T cells in melanoma. This clone has more than one count but fewer than ten. Antigen unknown. Libraries were prepared by immunoSEQ multiplex PCR; TCRdb keeps only in-frame clonotypes and omits some of them. The repertoire has over 30,000 clones, about four fifths of them found once; the top ten carry over 1.5%. This CDR3 is 12 amino acids long. V gave up 1 base and J gave up 9 bases, with 7 bases separating them. The germline V gene encodes CDR1 SEHNR and CDR2 FQNEAQ (reference sequence). Findings and caveats of the study: In melanoma tumors, a Siglec-9-marked effector memory CD8+ subset reportedly appeared to accumulate.

The J gene is TRBJ2-1, the V gene TRBV7-9; no clear D gene. Sequencing was done on a sample of Siglec-9- CD8+ T cells sorted from blood. This sequence originates from a human donor in good health. DNA for the CDR3: TGTGCCAGCAGCTTAGTCGCACGTGAGCAGTTCTTC. Protein: CASSLVAREQFF.